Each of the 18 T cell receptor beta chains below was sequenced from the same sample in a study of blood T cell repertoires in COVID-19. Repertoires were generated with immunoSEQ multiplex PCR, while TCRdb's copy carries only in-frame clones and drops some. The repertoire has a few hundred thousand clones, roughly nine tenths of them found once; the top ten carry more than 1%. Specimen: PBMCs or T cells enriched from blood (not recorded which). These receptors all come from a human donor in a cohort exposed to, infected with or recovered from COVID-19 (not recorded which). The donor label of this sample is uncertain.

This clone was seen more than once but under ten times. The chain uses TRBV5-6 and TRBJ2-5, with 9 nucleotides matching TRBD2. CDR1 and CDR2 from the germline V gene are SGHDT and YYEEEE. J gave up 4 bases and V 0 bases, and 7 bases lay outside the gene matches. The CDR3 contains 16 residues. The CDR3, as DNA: TGTGCCAGCAGCTTGGTGCGGGCGGGGGGGCGAGAGACCCAGTACTTC. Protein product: CASSLVRAGGRETQYF.

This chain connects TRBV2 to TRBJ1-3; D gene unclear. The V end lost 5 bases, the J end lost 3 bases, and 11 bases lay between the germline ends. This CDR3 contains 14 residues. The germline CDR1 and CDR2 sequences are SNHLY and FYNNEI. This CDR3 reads CASSPRTRGNTIYF. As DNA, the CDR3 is TGTGCCAGCAGTCCACGGACTCGTGGAAACACCATATATTTT.

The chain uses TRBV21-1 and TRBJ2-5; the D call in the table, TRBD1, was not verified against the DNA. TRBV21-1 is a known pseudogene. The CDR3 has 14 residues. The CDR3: CASSGLGQGETQYF. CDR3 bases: TGTGCCAGCAGCGGTCTAGGACAGGGGGAGACCCAGTACTTC.

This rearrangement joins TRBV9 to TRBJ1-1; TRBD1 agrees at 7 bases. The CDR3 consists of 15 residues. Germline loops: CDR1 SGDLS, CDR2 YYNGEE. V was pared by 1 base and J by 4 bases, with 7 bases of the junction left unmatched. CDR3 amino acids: CASSVLQGVPTEAFF. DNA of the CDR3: TGTGCCAGCAGCGTATTGCAGGGGGTACCCACTGAAGCTTTCTTT. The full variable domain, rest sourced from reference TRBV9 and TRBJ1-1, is DSGVTQTPKHLITATGQRVTLRCSPRSGDLSVYWYQQSLDQGLQFLIQYYNGEERAKGNILERFSAQQFPDLHSELNLSSLELGDSALYFCASSVLQGVPTEAFFGQGTRLTVV.

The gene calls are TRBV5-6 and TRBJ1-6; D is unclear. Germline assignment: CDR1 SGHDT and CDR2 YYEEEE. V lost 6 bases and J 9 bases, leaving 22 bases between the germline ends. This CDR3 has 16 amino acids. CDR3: CASKTNGLNPSSPLHF. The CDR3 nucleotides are TGTGCCAGCAAGACGAATGGACTCAACCCCAGTTCACCCCTCCACTTT. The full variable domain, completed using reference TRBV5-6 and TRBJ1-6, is DAGVTQSPTHLIKTRGQQVTLRCSPKSGHDTVSWYQQALGQGPQFIFQYYEEEERQRGNFPDRFSGHQFPNYSSELNVNALLLGDSALYLCASKTNGLNPSSPLHFGNGTRLTVT.

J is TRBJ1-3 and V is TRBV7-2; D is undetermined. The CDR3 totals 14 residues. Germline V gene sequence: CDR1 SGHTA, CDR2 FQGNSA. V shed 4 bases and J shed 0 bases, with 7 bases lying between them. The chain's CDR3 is CASSWESSGNTIYF. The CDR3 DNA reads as TGTGCCAGCAGCTGGGAGAGCTCTGGAAACACCATATATTTT.

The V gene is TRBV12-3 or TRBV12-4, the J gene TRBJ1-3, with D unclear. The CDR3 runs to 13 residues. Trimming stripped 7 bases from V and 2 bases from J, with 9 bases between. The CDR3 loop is CASTDYPGNTIYF. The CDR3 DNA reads TGTGCCAGCACGGACTACCCTGGAAACACCATATATTTT.

The CDR3 DNA reads as TGTGCCAGCACCCAGGGGGCGAGCATGAACACTGAAGCTTTCTTT. It translates to CASTQGASMNTEAFF. The chain carries TRBV21-1 and TRBJ1-1; TRBD1 reflects the table's D call only, with no check against the DNA. TRBV21-1 is labeled a pseudogene. CDR3 length: 15 residues.

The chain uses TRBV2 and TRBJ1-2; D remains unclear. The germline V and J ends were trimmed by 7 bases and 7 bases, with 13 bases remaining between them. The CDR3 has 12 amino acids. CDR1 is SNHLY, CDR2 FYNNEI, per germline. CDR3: CASMRGSFGYTF. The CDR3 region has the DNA TGTGCCAGCATGAGAGGGTCTTTTGGCTACACCTTC.

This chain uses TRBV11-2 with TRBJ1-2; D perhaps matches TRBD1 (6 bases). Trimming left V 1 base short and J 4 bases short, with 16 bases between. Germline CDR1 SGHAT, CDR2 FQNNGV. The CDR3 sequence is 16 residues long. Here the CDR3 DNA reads TGTGCCAGCAGCTTAGCGGGGGGGGCGCAAAGCTATGGCTACACCTTC. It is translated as CASSLAGGAQSYGYTF. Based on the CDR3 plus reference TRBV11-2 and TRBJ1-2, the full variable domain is EAGVAQSPRYKIIEKRQSVAFWCNPISGHATLYWYQQILGQGPKLLIQFQNNGVVDDSQLPKDRFSAERLKGVDSTLKIQPAKLEDSAVYLCASSLAGGAQSYGYTFGSGTRLTVV.

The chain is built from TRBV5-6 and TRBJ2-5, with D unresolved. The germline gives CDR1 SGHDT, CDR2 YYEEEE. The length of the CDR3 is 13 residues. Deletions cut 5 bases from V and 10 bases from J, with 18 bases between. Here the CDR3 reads CASRHEATGGQYF. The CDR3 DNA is TGTGCCAGCAGGCACGAGGCCACTGGCGGCCAGTACTTC.

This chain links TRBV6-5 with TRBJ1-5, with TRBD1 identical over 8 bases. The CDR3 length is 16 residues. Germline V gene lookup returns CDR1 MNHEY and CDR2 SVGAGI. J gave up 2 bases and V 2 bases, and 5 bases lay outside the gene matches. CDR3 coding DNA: TGTGCCAGCAGTTACCGCAGGGGGCCTGGCAATCAGCCCCAGCATTTT. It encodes CASSYRRGPGNQPQHF.

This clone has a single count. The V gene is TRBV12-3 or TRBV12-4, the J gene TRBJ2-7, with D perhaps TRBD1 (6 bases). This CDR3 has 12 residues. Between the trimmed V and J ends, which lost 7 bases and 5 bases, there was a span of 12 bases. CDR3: CASTLDSHEQYF. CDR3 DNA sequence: TGTGCCAGCACTCTGGACAGCCACGAGCAGTACTTC.

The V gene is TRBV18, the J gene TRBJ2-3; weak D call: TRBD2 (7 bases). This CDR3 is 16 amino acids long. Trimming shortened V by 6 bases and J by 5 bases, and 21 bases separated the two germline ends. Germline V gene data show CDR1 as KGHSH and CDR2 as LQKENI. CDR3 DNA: TGTGCCAGCTCCTCGCTTGTGGGGGGGCACGGAGATACGCAGTATTTT. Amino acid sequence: CASSSLVGGHGDTQYF.

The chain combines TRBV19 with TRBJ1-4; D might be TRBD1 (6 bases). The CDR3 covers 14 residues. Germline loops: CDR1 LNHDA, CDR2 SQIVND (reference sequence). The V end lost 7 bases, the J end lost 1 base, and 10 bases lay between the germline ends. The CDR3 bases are TGTGCCAGTAAAATACAGGGAACTAATGAAAAACTGTTTTTT. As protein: CASKIQGTNEKLFF.

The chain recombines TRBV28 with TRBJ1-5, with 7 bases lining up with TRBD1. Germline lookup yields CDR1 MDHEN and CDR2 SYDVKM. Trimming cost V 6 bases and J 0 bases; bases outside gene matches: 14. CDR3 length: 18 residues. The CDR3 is CASRQQGPPTYSNQPQHF. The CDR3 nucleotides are TGTGCCAGCAGGCAACAGGGGCCGCCGACTTATAGCAATCAGCCCCAGCATTTT.

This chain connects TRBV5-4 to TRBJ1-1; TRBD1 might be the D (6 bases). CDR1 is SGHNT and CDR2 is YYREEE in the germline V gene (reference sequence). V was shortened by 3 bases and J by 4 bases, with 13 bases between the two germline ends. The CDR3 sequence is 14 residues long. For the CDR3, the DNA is TGTGCCAGCAGCTACATACAGGGACCCACTGAAGCTTTCTTT. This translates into CASSYIQGPTEAFF.

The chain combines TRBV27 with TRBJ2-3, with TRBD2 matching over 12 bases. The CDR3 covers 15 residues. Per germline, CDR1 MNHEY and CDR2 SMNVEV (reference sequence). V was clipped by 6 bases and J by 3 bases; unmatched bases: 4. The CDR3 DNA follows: TGTGCCAGCAGGCCACTAGCGGGGGGTACAGATACGCAGTATTTT. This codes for CASRPLAGGTDTQYF.